The 30 T cell receptor beta chains listed next were all sequenced from one sample in a study of response to subunit inactivated influenza vaccine. TCRdb reanalysed the RT-PCR reads using MiXCR and keeps one entry per CDR3 protein. Of a few hundred thousand distinct CDR3 sequences listed, under 8.5% are singletons. The material sequenced was PBMCs from blood, taken roughly 24 months after vaccination. Receptors were obtained from a man between 45 and 75 years old who received an inactivated influenza vaccine.

The chain is built from TRBV7-2 and TRBJ2-5; 10 positions agree with TRBD2. The CDR3 sequence is 14 residues long. Germline V lookup: CDR1 SGHTA, CDR2 FQGNSA. V lost 7 bases to trimming and J lost 5 bases; unmatched junction nucleotides: 7. This CDR3 is CASKKRGGWETQYF. In nucleotides, the CDR3 is TGTGCCAGCAAGAAGCGGGGGGGCTGGGAGACCCAGTACTTC.

This clonotype was observed a few times. The rearrangement joins TRBV27 to TRBJ1-1; D possibly corresponds to TRBD1 (5 bases). The CDR3 loop spans 15 amino acids. Germline-derived CDR1 and CDR2 are MNHEY and SMNVEV (reference sequence). V lost 5 bases and J 3 bases, leaving 16 bases between the germline ends. The CDR3 is CASSNTGLGYTEAFF. The CDR3 coding sequence is TGTGCCAGCAGTAACACAGGTTTGGGCTACACTGAAGCTTTCTTT.

This clonotype was seen more than once but under ten times. The chain joins TRBV6-5 to TRBJ2-3; 11 nucleotides match TRBD2. This CDR3 is 17 amino acids long. With 2 bases clipped from V and 3 bases from J, the junction kept 7 bases outside the gene matches. CDR1 and CDR2 from the germline V gene are MNHEY and SVGAGI. The CDR3 coding sequence is TGTGCCAGCAGTTACCCCATAGCGGGAGGGCCGACAGATACGCAGTATTTT. Its protein product is CASSYPIAGGPTDTQYF.

This chain joins TRBV20-1 and TRBJ2-1; D not certain. CDR1 and CDR2 from the germline V gene are DFQATT and SNEGSKA (reference sequence). V lost 0 bases and J lost 3, with 3 bases in between. This CDR3 has 12 amino acids. CDR3 amino acids: CSARDSYNEQFF. DNA for the CDR3: TGCAGTGCTAGAGACAGCTACAATGAGCAGTTCTTC.

This clonotype was counted at least ten times. The chain links TRBV7-2 to TRBJ2-7; D uncertain. The CDR3 is 15 amino acids. Germline values: CDR1 SGHTA, CDR2 FQGNSA. V was clipped by 1 base and J by 2 bases, with 12 bases between them. The CDR3 region has the DNA TGTGCCAGCAGCTTAGGGTTTAGCTTAGCCTACGAGCAGTACTTC. Its protein is CASSLGFSLAYEQYF.

This clonotype has just a few counts. The V call is TRBV7-9, the J call TRBJ2-4; TRBD1 agrees at 8 bases. The V and J ends lost 4 bases and 4 bases, in that order; junction bases with no gene match: 6. The CDR3 runs to 15 residues. The germline gives CDR1 SEHNR, CDR2 FQNEAQ (reference sequence). The CDR3 region is CASSYGQGTKNIQYF. The CDR3 DNA reads TGTGCCAGCAGCTACGGACAGGGCACAAAAAACATTCAGTACTTC.

As to this clonotype: This clone may be a read error of a much larger clone one base away. This chain connects TRBV20-1 to TRBJ1-4; TRBD1 is a possible D gene (5 bases). Trimming stripped 5 bases from V and 11 bases from J, with 21 bases between. Per germline, CDR1 DFQATT and CDR2 SNEGSKA (reference sequence). The CDR3 covers 14 residues. For the CDR3, the DNA is TGCAGTGCTCGACCGGGCCTCCTGGGGGATAAACTGTTTTTT. Its protein product is CSARPGLLGDKLFF.

This clonotype turned up a few times. The chain is built from TRBV15 and TRBJ2-7; D is unresolved. V lost 3 bases to trimming and J lost 4 bases, with 7 bases between them. The CDR3 is 12 amino acids. The germline CDR1 and CDR2 sequences are LNHNV and YYDKDF (reference sequence). CDR3 nucleotide sequence: TGTGCCACCAGCAGTGGACCTTACGAGCAGTACTTC. This translates into CATSSGPYEQYF.

This chain's CDR3 is CASSYSAGIGNQPQHF. The CDR3 DNA is TGTGCCAGCAGTTACTCTGCGGGGATTGGAAATCAGCCCCAGCATTTT. This chain connects TRBV6-5 to TRBJ1-5; D uncertain. Trimming took 0 bases from V and 4 from J, leaving 13 bases between them. This CDR3 spans 16 amino acids. Germline CDR1 and CDR2: MNHEY and SVGAGI.

The genes are TRBV7-2 and TRBJ2-1; TRBD2 is a possible D gene (5 bases). V was clipped by 1 base and J by 8 bases, with 12 bases between them. Germline CDR1 and CDR2: SGHTA and FQGNSA. This CDR3 region has 14 residues. CDR3 sequence reads: CASSLDIGVDEQFF. In nucleotides, the CDR3 is TGTGCCAGCAGCTTAGATATCGGGGTTGATGAGCAGTTCTTC.

This clonotype was detected a few times. The gene calls are TRBV7-2 and TRBJ2-6; the match to TRBD1 covers 7 bases. The trim removed 5 bases at V and 2 bases at J, leaving 9 bases unmatched. Germline assignment: CDR1 SGHTA and CDR2 FQGNSA. This CDR3 is 17 amino acids long. The CDR3 DNA sequence: TGTGCCAGCAGCACTCGACAGGGTAGGGCTGGGGCCAACGTCCTGACTTTC. Protein sequence: CASSTRQGRAGANVLTF.

Many counts were recorded for this clonotype. The rearrangement uses TRBV4-1 and TRBJ1-5; TRBD1 aligns across 9 bases. The CDR3 spans 17 residues. Germline assignment: CDR1 MGHRA and CDR2 YSYEKL. Losses at the gene ends were 4 bases for V and 5 bases for J; bases not matched to a gene: 12. CDR3 coding DNA: TGCGCCAGCAGCCCCAACAGGGGGCTAGGCATCGATCAGCCCCAGCATTTT. Encoded protein: CASSPNRGLGIDQPQHF.

The V and J genes are TRBV28 and TRBJ1-1; possibly TRBD1 for D (5 bases). There are 12 residues in the CDR3. CDR1 and CDR2 from the germline V gene are MDHEN and SYDVKM. V was clipped by 6 bases and J by 1 base, with 6 bases between them. The CDR3: CASSGQNTEAFF. CDR3 nucleotide sequence: TGTGCCAGCAGCGGACAGAACACTGAAGCTTTCTTT.

V usage is TRBV7-9 and J usage is TRBJ1-1; D may be TRBD1 (6 bases). V was cut by 7 bases and J by 7 bases, with 22 bases left in between. Germline CDR1 and CDR2: SEHNR and FQNEAQ (reference sequence). The CDR3 extends over 15 amino acids. The CDR3 sequence is CASNWDSTKGGEAFF. In nucleotides, the CDR3 is TGTGCCAGCAATTGGGACTCTACTAAAGGGGGTGAAGCTTTCTTT.

This clonotype was picked up a small number of times. The J gene is TRBJ1-2, the V gene TRBV9, with TRBD1 matching over 9 bases. The V segment lost 3 bases and the J segment 9 bases; nucleotides outside the gene matches: 15. The CDR3 length is 16 residues. Germline CDR1 and CDR2: SGDLS and YYNGEE. CDR3 DNA: TGTGCCAGCAGCGGGATCTCTTACAGGGGGCACCCAAGCTACACCTTC. Its translation is CASSGISYRGHPSYTF.

The chain is built from TRBV4-1 and TRBJ2-1; a weak D match, TRBD1 (5 bases). From germline, CDR1 is MGHRA and CDR2 YSYEKL. The CDR3 sequence is 21 residues long. Trimming took off 2 bases at V and 1 base at J, with 27 bases between the two ends. CDR3 nucleotides: TGCGCCAGCAGCCAACGCGATCGACAGTCCCAACAAGGAGTGTCCTACAATGAGCAGTTCTTC. This gives the protein CASSQRDRQSQQGVSYNEQFF.

This clonotype was detected many times. This chain uses TRBV4-1 with TRBJ2-3, with D unclear. The germline gives CDR1 MGHRA, CDR2 YSYEKL. CDR3 length: 15 residues. Trimming stripped 0 bases from V and 0 bases from J, with 7 bases between. The CDR3 region has the DNA TGCGCCAGCAGCCAAGATGCCACTAGCACAGATACGCAGTATTTT. Translated, it gives CASSQDATSTDTQYF.

This clonotype has at least ten counts. J is TRBJ1-2 and V is TRBV10-3; no firm D call. This CDR3 comprises 13 residues. Trimming left V 10 bases short and J 8 bases short, with 20 bases between. The germline V gene has CDR1 ENHRY and CDR2 SYGVKD. The CDR3 sequence is CATPGGLTPGYTF. The CDR3, as DNA: TGTGCCACCCCCGGAGGGTTGACTCCCGGCTACACCTTC.

The V call is TRBV5-1, the J call TRBJ2-7; 10 bases are a match to TRBD1. The CDR3 totals 15 residues. Germline-derived CDR1 and CDR2 are SGHRS and YFSETQ. J was trimmed by 6 bases and V by 5 bases; bases with no gene match: 11. The chain's CDR3 is CASREAGTGAGEQYF. DNA of the CDR3: TGCGCCAGCAGGGAAGCCGGGACAGGGGCTGGCGAGCAGTACTTC.

This clonotype was observed a handful of times. The chain has TRBV30 and TRBJ1-6; unclear D gene. The length of the CDR3 is 13 residues. V lost 2 bases, J lost 8 bases, and 10 bases lay in between. The V gene's germline CDR1 is GTSNPN and CDR2 SVGIG (reference sequence). The CDR3 region is CAWSKDEYSPLHF. In DNA, the CDR3 is TGTGCCTGGAGTAAGGACGAGTATTCACCCCTCCACTTT.

The genes are TRBV20-1 and TRBJ2-2; D possibly matches TRBD1 or TRBD2 (6 bases each). The CDR3 has 14 residues. V shed 3 bases and J shed 4 bases, with 12 bases lying between them. The V gene's germline CDR1 is DFQATT and CDR2 SNEGSKA (reference sequence). The CDR3 spells CSASGGFGTGELFF. CDR3 in DNA: TGCAGTGCTAGCGGGGGCTTTGGCACCGGGGAGCTGTTTTTT.

The gene calls are TRBV4-2 and TRBJ2-1; TRBD2 agrees at 15 bases. Trimming removed 3 bases from V and 2 bases from J; junction bases left unmatched: 11. Germline V gene data show CDR1 as LGHNA and CDR2 as YNFKEQ. The CDR3 extends over 20 amino acids. The CDR3 coding sequence is TGTGCCAGCAGCCACTCGGGACTAGCGGGAGGTTCAATTCCCTACAATGAGCAGTTCTTC. It is translated as CASSHSGLAGGSIPYNEQFF.

There are many counts of this clonotype. The chain joins TRBV5-1 to TRBJ2-2; the D gene is possibly TRBD1 (7 bases). Germline CDR1 reads SGHRS; CDR2 reads YFSETQ. The V gene lost 7 bases and the J gene lost 4 bases, with 14 bases spanning the gap. This CDR3 is built from 14 residues. CDR3 sequence: CASVRGASTGELFF. CDR3 nucleotides: TGCGCCAGCGTCAGGGGGGCTTCCACCGGGGAGCTGTTTTTT. The full variable domain, in which reference TRBV5-1 and TRBJ2-2 provide the parts outside the CDR3, is KAGVTQTPRYLIKTRGQQVTLSCSPISGHRSVSWYQQTPGQGLQFLFEYFSETQRNKGNFPGRFSGRQFSNSRSEMNVSTLELGDSALYLCASVRGASTGELFFGEGSRLTVL.

This clonotype has a count of ten or more. The chain joins TRBV2 to TRBJ2-5; D possibly corresponds to TRBD2 (5 bases). Germline V CDR1 and CDR2: SNHLY, FYNNEI. This CDR3 spans 15 amino acids. Between the trimmed V and J ends, which lost 4 bases and 0 bases, there was a span of 12 bases. This CDR3 is CASSGADSNQETQYF. In DNA form, the CDR3 reads TGTGCCAGCAGTGGGGCGGACTCCAACCAAGAGACCCAGTACTTC.

This chain connects TRBV20-1 to TRBJ1-5, with a tentative D call TRBD1 (5 bases). The CDR3 has 13 amino acids. Between the trimmed V and J ends, which lost 4 bases and 4 bases, there was a span of 11 bases. Germline CDR1 reads DFQATT; CDR2 reads SNEGSKA (reference sequence). CDR3 sequence reads: CSAMGPKNQPQHF. The CDR3 DNA reads TGCAGTGCTATGGGACCGAAGAATCAGCCCCAGCATTTT.

There are a few counts of this clonotype. The junction departs from the called germline gene at one end, perhaps through a read error. The J gene is TRBJ1-1, the V gene TRBV5-1; the D gene is possibly TRBD1 (5 bases). Germline CDR1 and CDR2: SGHRS and YFSETQ. The length of the CDR3 is 15 residues. The CDR3 DNA sequence: TGCTCCAGCAGCCAAGGGGAGAGCTCGAACACTGAAGCTTTCTTT. Amino acid sequence: CSSSQGESSNTEAFF. Combining the CDR3 with reference TRBV5-1 and TRBJ1-1 gives the whole variable domain KAGVTQTPRYLIKTRGQQVTLSCSPISGHRSVSWYQQTPGQGLQFLFEYFSETQRNKGNFPGRFSGRQFSNSRSEMNVSTLELGDSALYLCSSSQGESSNTEAFFGQGTRLTVV.

This clonotype came up many times. The J gene is TRBJ2-7, the V gene TRBV9, with 7 bases aligning to TRBD2. From germline, CDR1 is SGDLS and CDR2 YYNGEE. J lost 2 bases, V lost 0 bases, and 2 bases had no gene match. This CDR3 has 14 residues. The CDR3 nucleotides read TGTGCCAGCAGCGTAGATGGGGGGGCCTACGAGCAGTACTTC. It is translated as CASSVDGGAYEQYF.

This clonotype has only a few counts. The chain links TRBV12-3 or TRBV12-4 to TRBJ2-3; D might be TRBD1 or TRBD2, each matching 6 bases. V shed 5 bases and J shed 5 bases, with 14 bases lying between them. The CDR3 runs to 14 residues. The DNA for the CDR3 is TGTGCCAGCAGTGATCTTGGGGGGCAAGATACGCAGTATTTT. As protein: CASSDLGGQDTQYF.

This clonotype was detected only a few times. The rearrangement uses TRBV6-1 and TRBJ2-5; TRBD1 aligns across 8 bases. J was trimmed by 4 bases and V by 5 bases; bases with no gene match: 9. Germline V gene lookup returns CDR1 MNHNS and CDR2 SASEGT. CDR3 length: 15 residues. CDR3 bases: TGTGCCAGCAGTCAAAGGGACAGGACCGGAGAGACCCAGTACTTC. Its translation is CASSQRDRTGETQYF.

This clonotype was counted between two and nine times. V is TRBV15 and J is TRBJ2-3; TRBD2 agrees at 14 bases. Losses at the gene ends were 5 bases for V and 0 bases for J; bases not matched to a gene: 13. Germline lookup yields CDR1 LNHNV and CDR2 YYDKDF (reference sequence). This CDR3 has 20 amino acids. The CDR3 bases are TGTGCCACCAGCGGTAGGACTAGCGGGGGGACATCTCCTAGCACAGATACGCAGTATTTT. Translating it yields CATSGRTSGGTSPSTDTQYF. The variable domain in full, completed from reference TRBV15 and TRBJ2-3, reads DAMVIQNPRYQVTQFGKPVTLSCSQTLNHNVMYWYQQKSSQAPKLLFHYYDKDFNNEADTPDNFQSRRPNTSFCFLDIRSPGLGDTAMYLCATSGRTSGGTSPSTDTQYFGPGTRLTVL.